This passage covers 9 T cell receptor beta chains from one sample sequenced in a study of CD8 T cells in Susac syndrome. With random hexamers, roughly 0.45 to 1 ug RNA was reverse transcribed. TCRdb re-called the immunoSEQ multiplex PCR reads through MiXCR, storing one row per CDR3 protein. The sample has about 140,000 distinct CDR3 sequences, around 95% seen once. Sequencing used CD4+ T cells from PBMCs. These receptors came from a human donor with Susac syndrome.

The chain links TRBV9 to TRBJ1-1; D may be TRBD1 (6 bases). The germline V and J ends were trimmed by 6 bases and 5 bases, with 14 bases remaining between them. Germline V gene lookup returns CDR1 SGDLS and CDR2 YYNGEE. There are 13 residues in the CDR3. The DNA of the CDR3 is TGTGCCAGCAAGGAGGGGGGTCGGACTGAAGCTTTCTTT. Translation: CASKEGGRTEAFF.

The chain has TRBV20-1 and TRBJ2-5; maybe TRBD1 (6 bases). Deletions cut 6 bases from V and 3 bases from J, with 14 bases between. The CDR3 has 13 amino acids. Germline-derived CDR1 and CDR2 are DFQATT and SNEGSKA (reference sequence). The CDR3 here is CSAIPGHKETQYF. The CDR3, as DNA: TGCAGTGCCATCCCGGGACATAAAGAGACCCAGTACTTC.

There are a few counts of this clonotype. The J gene is TRBJ2-1, the V gene TRBV29-1; TRBD2 matches 7 bases. CDR1 is SQVTM, CDR2 ANQGSEA, per germline. The CDR3 extends over 14 amino acids. V shed 3 bases and J 4 bases; nucleotides not matched to a gene: 6. DNA for the CDR3: TGCAGCGTTGACCCTAGCGGTCAGTACAATGAGCAGTTCTTC. Its translation: CSVDPSGQYNEQFF.

The chain has TRBV4-2 and TRBJ2-3; TRBD2 aligns across 8 bases. V dropped 4 bases and J dropped 2; count of bases not matched to a gene: 17. The V gene's germline CDR1 is LGHNA and CDR2 YNFKEQ. There are 19 residues in the CDR3. The CDR3, as DNA: TGTGCCAGCAGCCTCCGGGGGAGCGGGGGCATAACCTACACAGATACGCAGTATTTT. Translation gives CASSLRGSGGITYTDTQYF.

The V and J genes are TRBV6-5 and TRBJ2-1, with 11 bases aligning to TRBD2. There are 15 residues in the CDR3. CDR1 is MNHEY, CDR2 SVGAGI, per germline. The V and J ends lost 6 bases and 3 bases, in that order; junction bases with no gene match: 4. The CDR3: CASRVAGGDYNEQFF. DNA for the CDR3: TGTGCCAGCAGGGTAGCGGGGGGGGACTACAATGAGCAGTTCTTC.

This chain joins TRBV10-1 and TRBJ1-5; 7 positions match TRBD1. The V gene's germline CDR1 is WNHNN and CDR2 SYGVQD (reference sequence). The CDR3 is 14 amino acids. The V segment lost 6 bases and the J segment 8 bases; nucleotides outside the gene matches: 10. CDR3 coding DNA: TGCGCCAGCAGCGGGGGCAGGGGGTGGGAGCCCCAGCATTTT. It is translated as CASSGGRGWEPQHF.

This sequence joins TRBV12-3 or TRBV12-4 and TRBJ2-7, with 7 positions matching TRBD2. This CDR3 is 14 amino acids long. V gave up 6 bases and J gave up 0 bases; unmatched junction bases: 5. The CDR3 bases are TGTGCCAGCAGCCGAAGCGGGAACTCCTACGAGCAGTACTTC. Its protein product is CASSRSGNSYEQYF.

The J gene is TRBJ2-3, the V gene TRBV20-1, with TRBD1 as a possible D gene (6 bases). Trimming left V 3 bases short and J 6 bases short, with 10 bases between. The CDR3 has 12 residues. The germline CDR1 and CDR2 sequences are DFQATT and SNEGSKA (reference sequence). DNA for the CDR3: TGCAGTGCTAGGGGGGCCCCGGATACGCAGTATTTT. As protein: CSARGAPDTQYF.

The J gene is TRBJ1-1, the V gene TRBV7-9; D is possibly TRBD1 (5 bases). The CDR3 is 14 residues long. V gave up 5 bases and J gave up 4 bases, with 14 bases separating them. Germline CDR1 is SEHNR and CDR2 is FQNEAQ (reference sequence). CDR3 coding DNA: TGTGCCAGCAGCCCCGGGGGGTTTGGCACTGAAGCTTTCTTT. Amino acids: CASSPGGFGTEAFF.